These T cell receptor beta chains were read from a single sample in a study of T cells after yellow fever vaccination. TCRdb re-called the 5' RACE reads with MiXCR, one entry per CDR3 protein. The table records approximately 330,000 distinct CDR3 sequences, under 15% of them present only once. Sequencing was performed on CD4+ T cells sorted from PBMCs, taken 15 days after the yellow fever booster vaccination. The source of these receptors is a man between 18 and 29 years old who received the YFV17D yellow fever vaccine. CDR3s include the opening cysteine and the closing phenylalanine or tryptophan. The D gene is left open where the match is weak. Clone size appears in some rows only: once, few, many, or a class for an expanded clone.

14 | TRBD1 | NA | TRBJ1-2 | TRBV20-1 | CSARDGRGPDGYTF | TGCAGTGCTAGAGATGGTAGGGGGCCGGATGGCTACACCTTC
10 | NA | few | TRBJ2-5 | TRBV20-1 | CSAGYETQYF | TGCAGTGCTGGATACGAGACCCAGTACTTC
14 | TRBD2 | few | TRBJ2-1 | TRBV7-2 | CASSLSRTSDEQFF | TGTGCCAGCAGCTTATCTAGGACTAGCGATGAGCAGTTCTTC
15 | TRBD1 | NA | TRBJ1-4 | TRBV18 | CASSPGTGNGEKLFF | TGTGCCAGCTCACCGGGGACAGGGAACGGAGAAAAACTGTTTTTT
15 | NA | few | TRBJ2-1 | TRBV4-3 | CASSLRQGGYNEQFF | TGCGCCAGCAGCCTCCGACAGGGAGGGTACAATGAGCAGTTCTTC
14 | NA | NA | TRBJ2-4 | TRBV5-4 | CASRDPRQSNIQYF | TGTGCCAGCCGGGACCCGCGTCAGTCAAACATTCAGTACTTC
16 | NA | NA | TRBJ1-5 | TRBV6-2/TRBV6-3 | CASTSGRILSNQPQHF | TGTGCCAGCACCTCGGGACGGATCTTGAGCAATCAGCCCCAGCATTTT
16 | NA | few | TRBJ1-2 | TRBV5-1 | CASSLRPGSLNYGYTF | TGCGCCAGCAGCTTGCGTCCAGGGTCACTTAACTATGGCTACACCTTC
17 | NA | many | TRBJ1-2 | TRBV4-3 | CASSQEVLIGGTYGYTF | TGCGCCAGCAGCCAAGAGGTTCTAATAGGGGGAACCTATGGCTACACCTTC
12 | NA | few | TRBJ1-2 | TRBV24-1 | CATSDLENGYTF | TGTGCCACCAGTGATTTGGAGAATGGCTACACCTTC
15 | TRBD2 | NA | TRBJ2-3 | TRBV20-1 | CSAKRLAASTDTQYF | TGCAGTGCTAAAAGACTAGCGGCTAGCACAGATACGCAGTATTTT
15 | NA | NA | TRBJ1-6 | TRBV6-5 | CASSYETPRGSPLHF | TGTGCCAGCAGTTACGAGACCCCTCGTGGTTCACCCCTCCACTTT
17 | TRBD1 | many | TRBJ1-2 | TRBV5-6 | CASSPGQGALRNYGYTF | TGTGCCAGCAGCCCTGGACAGGGGGCTCTTCGAAACTATGGCTACACCTTC
15 | NA | NA | TRBJ2-7 | TRBV20-1 | CSARDSFRRLHEQYF | TGCAGTGCTAGAGATAGTTTCAGGCGTCTTCACGAGCAGTACTTC
15 | NA | few | TRBJ2-3 | TRBV5-1 | CASSLGQTSTDTQYF | TGCGCCAGCAGCCTGGGACAAACTAGCACAGATACGCAGTATTTT
14 | NA | NA | TRBJ2-6 | TRBV27 | CASSLIPGANVLTF | TGTGCCAGCAGTCTCATCCCCGGGGCCAACGTCCTGACTTTC
11 | NA | few | TRBJ2-3 | TRBV7-9 | CASSSEIWQYF | TGTGCCAGCAGCTCTGAAATATGGCAGTATTTT
14 | NA | few | TRBJ1-5 | TRBV19 | CASSKSWGNQPQHF | TGTGCCAGTAGTAAATCATGGGGAAATCAGCCCCAGCATTTT
15 | NA | NA | TRBJ1-5 | TRBV4-2 | CASSQDGRKGRPQHF | TGTGCCAGCAGCCAAGATGGGCGCAAGGGGAGGCCCCAGCATTTT
14 | TRBD1 | NA | TRBJ2-7 | TRBV5-1 | CASSLAGTGLEQYF | TGCGCCAGCAGCTTGGCGGGGACAGGGCTCGAGCAGTACTTC
14 | NA | NA | TRBJ2-3 | TRBV6-5 | CASSYAAEGDTQYF | TGTGCCAGCAGTTACGCAGCGGAGGGAGATACGCAGTATTTT
13 | NA | NA | TRBJ1-2 | TRBV9 | CASSDGGGYGYTF | TGTGCCAGCAGTGACGGGGGCGGCTATGGCTACACCTTC
14 | NA | NA | TRBJ1-1 | TRBV7-2 | CASSTQGMNTEAFF | TGTGCCAGCAGCACCCAGGGTATGAACACTGAAGCTTTCTTT
14 | TRBD1 | few | TRBJ1-1 | TRBV5-1 | CASSQGTGGTEAFF | TGCGCCAGCAGCCAAGGGACAGGGGGCACTGAAGCTTTCTTT
14 | NA | NA | TRBJ1-6 | TRBV4-3 | CASSQDLGASPLHF | TGCGCCAGCAGCCAAGATCTGGGGGCTTCACCCCTCCACTTT
14 | TRBD1 | NA | TRBJ2-7 | TRBV6-5 | CASRMTGITYEQYF | TGTGCCAGCAGGATGACAGGGATCACCTACGAGCAGTACTTC
15 | NA | NA | TRBJ2-5 | TRBV27 | CASSPTRGRGETQYF | TGTGCCAGCAGTCCAACCAGGGGGCGGGGGGAGACCCAGTACTTC
15 | TRBD1 | many | TRBJ2-7 | TRBV7-2 | CASSLVTGGSYEQYF | TGTGCCAGCAGCTTAGTCACAGGGGGCTCCTACGAGCAGTACTTC
17 | NA | many | TRBJ2-5 | TRBV4-1 | CASSQTPPPRGQETQYF | TGCGCCAGCAGCCAAACCCCTCCCCCCAGGGGCCAAGAGACCCAGTACTTC
14 | NA | NA | TRBJ2-7 | TRBV7-8 | CASSSTPGAYEQYF | TGTGCCAGCAGCTCAACCCCCGGAGCCTACGAGCAGTACTTC
18 | TRBD1 | many | TRBJ2-1 | TRBV4-1 | CASSQVVGRQGRLNEQFF | TGCGCCAGCAGCCAAGTCGTAGGTCGACAGGGGAGGTTGAATGAGCAGTTCTTC
18 | TRBD2 | many | TRBJ2-7 | TRBV4-1 | CASSQDRRTSGRSYEQYF | TGCGCCAGCAGCCAAGATCGCCGGACTAGCGGGCGCTCCTACGAGCAGTACTTC
14 | NA | many | TRBJ2-5 | TRBV20-1 | CSAGVDGATETQYF | TGCAGTGCTGGAGTGGACGGCGCTACGGAGACCCAGTACTTC
15 | NA | NA | TRBJ2-1 | TRBV5-1 | CASSLAGRMENEQFF | TGCGCCAGCAGCTTGGCCGGGCGGATGGAGAATGAGCAGTTCTTC
11 | NA | few | TRBJ2-1 | TRBV6-2/TRBV6-3 | CASSEGYEQFF | TGTGCCAGCAGTGAAGGGTATGAGCAGTTCTTC
13 | NA | NA | TRBJ2-5 | TRBV28 | CASSTTGQETQYF | TGTGCCAGCAGCACGACAGGACAAGAGACCCAGTACTTC
14 | TRBD2 | many | TRBJ2-7 | TRBV12-3/TRBV12-4 | CASSFAGGGYEQYF | TGTGCCAGCAGTTTCGCGGGCGGGGGCTACGAGCAGTACTTC
14 | NA | many | TRBJ1-1 | TRBV5-1 | CASSALPTGTEAFF | TGCGCCAGCAGCGCCCTTCCGACTGGGACTGAAGCTTTCTTT
14 | NA | NA | TRBJ2-5 | TRBV5-6 | CASSLGDHGETQYF | TGTGCCAGCAGCTTGGGGGATCACGGGGAGACCCAGTACTTC
15 | TRBD2 | NA | TRBJ2-3 | TRBV5-1 | CASMLGGTSTDTQYF | TGCGCCAGCATGCTGGGAGGGACTAGCACAGATACGCAGTATTTT
15 | NA | NA | TRBJ2-3 | TRBV5-4 | CASSSTTSFTDTQYF | TGTGCCAGCAGCTCCACGACTAGTTTCACAGATACGCAGTATTTT